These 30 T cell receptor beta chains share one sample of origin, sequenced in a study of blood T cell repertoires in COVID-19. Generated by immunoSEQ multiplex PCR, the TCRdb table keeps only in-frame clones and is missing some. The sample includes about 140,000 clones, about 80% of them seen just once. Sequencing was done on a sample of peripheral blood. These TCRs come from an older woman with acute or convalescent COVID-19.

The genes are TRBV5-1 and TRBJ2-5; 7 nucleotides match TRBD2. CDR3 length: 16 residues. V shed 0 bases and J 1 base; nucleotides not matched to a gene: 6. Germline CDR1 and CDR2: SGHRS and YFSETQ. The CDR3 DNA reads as TGCGCCAGCAGCTTGGGTCCAGCGGGGCTCCAAGAGACCCAGTACTTC. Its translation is CASSLGPAGLQETQYF.

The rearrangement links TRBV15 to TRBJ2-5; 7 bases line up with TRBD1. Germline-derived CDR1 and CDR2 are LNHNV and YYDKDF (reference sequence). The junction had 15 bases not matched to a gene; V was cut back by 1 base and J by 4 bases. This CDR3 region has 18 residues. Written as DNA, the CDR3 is TGTGCCACCAGCAGAGTATCCTCGGGACAGCTACCGGGAGAGACCCAGTACTTC. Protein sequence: CATSRVSSGQLPGETQYF.

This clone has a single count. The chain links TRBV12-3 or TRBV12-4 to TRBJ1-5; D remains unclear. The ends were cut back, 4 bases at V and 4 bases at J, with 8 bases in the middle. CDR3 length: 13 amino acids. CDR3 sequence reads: CASSYNLNQPQHF. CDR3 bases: TGTGCCAGCAGTTACAATTTAAATCAGCCCCAGCATTTT.

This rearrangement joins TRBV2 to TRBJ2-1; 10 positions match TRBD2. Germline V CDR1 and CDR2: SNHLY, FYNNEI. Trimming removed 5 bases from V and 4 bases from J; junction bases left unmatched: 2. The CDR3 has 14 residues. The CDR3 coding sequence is TGTGCCAGCAGTTCTAGCGGGGGTTACAATGAGCAGTTCTTC. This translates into CASSSSGGYNEQFF.

The CDR3 DNA reads as TGTGCCAGCAGTCTCGGACTCGCTACCTACGAGCAGTACTTC. Its translation: CASSLGLATYEQYF. The chain employs TRBV28 and TRBJ2-7; weak D call: TRBD2 (5 bases). Germline V gene lookup returns CDR1 MDHEN and CDR2 SYDVKM. CDR3 length equals 14 residues. Trimming removed 5 bases from V and 2 bases from J, with 13 bases in between.

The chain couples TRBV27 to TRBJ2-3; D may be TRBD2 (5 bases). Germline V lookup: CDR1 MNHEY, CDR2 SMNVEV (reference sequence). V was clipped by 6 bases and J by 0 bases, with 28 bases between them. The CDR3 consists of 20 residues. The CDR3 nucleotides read TGTGCCAGCAGCCCCTTTGGGCCTAGGGCGGGTCAAGACAGCACAGATACGCAGTATTTT. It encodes CASSPFGPRAGQDSTDTQYF.

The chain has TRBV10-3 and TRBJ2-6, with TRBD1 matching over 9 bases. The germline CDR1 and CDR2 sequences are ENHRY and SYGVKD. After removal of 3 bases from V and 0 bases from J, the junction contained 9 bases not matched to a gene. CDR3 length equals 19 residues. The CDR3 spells CAISESWGTGSSGANVLTF. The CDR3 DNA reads TGTGCCATCAGTGAATCGTGGGGGACAGGGAGCTCTGGGGCCAACGTCCTGACTTTC.

CDR3: CAIAERTNYGYTF. Written as DNA, the CDR3 is TGTGCCATCGCGGAAAGGACTAACTATGGCTACACCTTC. The rearrangement joins TRBV10-3 to TRBJ1-2; no definite D call. Germline V gene data show CDR1 as ENHRY and CDR2 as SYGVKD. V lost 8 bases and J lost 0, with 10 bases in between. There are 13 residues in the CDR3.

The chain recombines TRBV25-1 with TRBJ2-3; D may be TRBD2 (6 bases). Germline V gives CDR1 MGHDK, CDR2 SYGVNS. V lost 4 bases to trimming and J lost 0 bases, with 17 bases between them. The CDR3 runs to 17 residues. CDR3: CASSGLGASRSTDTQYF. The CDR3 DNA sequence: TGTGCCAGCAGTGGACTAGGGGCATCCCGAAGCACAGATACGCAGTATTTT.

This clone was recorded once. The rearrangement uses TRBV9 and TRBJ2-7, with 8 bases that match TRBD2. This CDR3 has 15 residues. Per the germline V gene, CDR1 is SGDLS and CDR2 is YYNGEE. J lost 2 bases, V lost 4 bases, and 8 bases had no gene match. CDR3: CASSPGLGGPYEQYF. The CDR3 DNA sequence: TGTGCCAGCAGCCCGGGACTAGGAGGGCCCTACGAGCAGTACTTC.

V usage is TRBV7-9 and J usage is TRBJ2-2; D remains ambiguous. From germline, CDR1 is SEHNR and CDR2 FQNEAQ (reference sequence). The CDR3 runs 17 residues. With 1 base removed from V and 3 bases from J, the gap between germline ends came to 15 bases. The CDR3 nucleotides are TGTGCCAGCAGCTTAGTATTGGTAGGAGAGGACACCGGGGAGCTGTTTTTT. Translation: CASSLVLVGEDTGELFF.

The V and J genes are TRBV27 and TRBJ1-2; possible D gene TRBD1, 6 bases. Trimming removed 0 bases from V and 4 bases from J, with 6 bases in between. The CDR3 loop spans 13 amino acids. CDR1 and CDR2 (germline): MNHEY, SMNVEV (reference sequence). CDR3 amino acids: CASSLSGGYGYTF. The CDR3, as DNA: TGTGCCAGCAGTTTATCAGGGGGCTATGGCTACACCTTC.

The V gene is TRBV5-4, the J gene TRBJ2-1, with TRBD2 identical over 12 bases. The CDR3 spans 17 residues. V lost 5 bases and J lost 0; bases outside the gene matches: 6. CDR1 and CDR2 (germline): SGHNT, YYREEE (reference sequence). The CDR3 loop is CASRGTSGQSSYNEQFF. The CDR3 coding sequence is TGTGCCAGCAGGGGGACTAGCGGGCAGAGCTCCTACAATGAGCAGTTCTTC.

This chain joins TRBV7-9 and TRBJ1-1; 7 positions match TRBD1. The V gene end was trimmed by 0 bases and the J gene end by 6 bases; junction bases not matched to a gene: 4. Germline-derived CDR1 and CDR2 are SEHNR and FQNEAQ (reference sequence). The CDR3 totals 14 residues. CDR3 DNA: TGTGCCAGCAGCTTAGCACAGGGGTCCCCTGAAGCTTTCTTT. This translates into CASSLAQGSPEAFF.

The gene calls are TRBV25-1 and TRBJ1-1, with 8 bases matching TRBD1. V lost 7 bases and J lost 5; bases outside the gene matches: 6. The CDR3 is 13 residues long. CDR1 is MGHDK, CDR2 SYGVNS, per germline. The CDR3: CASIKQGGTEAFF. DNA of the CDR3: TGTGCCAGCATTAAACAGGGGGGGACTGAAGCTTTCTTT.

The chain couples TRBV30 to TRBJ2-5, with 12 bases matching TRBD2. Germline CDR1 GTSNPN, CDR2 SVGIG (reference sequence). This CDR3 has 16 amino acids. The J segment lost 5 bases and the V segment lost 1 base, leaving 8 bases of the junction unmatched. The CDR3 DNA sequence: TGTGCCTGGAGTGCGACGGGACTAGCGGGTATGGAGACCCAGTACTTC. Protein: CAWSATGLAGMETQYF.

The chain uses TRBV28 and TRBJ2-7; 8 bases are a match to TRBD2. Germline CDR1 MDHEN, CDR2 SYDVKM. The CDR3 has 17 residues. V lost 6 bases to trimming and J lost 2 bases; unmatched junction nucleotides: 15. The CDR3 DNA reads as TGTGCCAGCAGCCCCACTCATGGTAGCGGGGCCCCCTACGAGCAGTACTTC. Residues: CASSPTHGSGAPYEQYF.

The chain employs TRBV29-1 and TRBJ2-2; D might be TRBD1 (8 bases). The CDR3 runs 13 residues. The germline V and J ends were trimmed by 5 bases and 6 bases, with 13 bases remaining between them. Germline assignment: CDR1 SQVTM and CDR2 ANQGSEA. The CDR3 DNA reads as TGCAGCGTTCGGACAGGGAGGGCCGGGGAGCTGTTTTTT. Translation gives CSVRTGRAGELFF.

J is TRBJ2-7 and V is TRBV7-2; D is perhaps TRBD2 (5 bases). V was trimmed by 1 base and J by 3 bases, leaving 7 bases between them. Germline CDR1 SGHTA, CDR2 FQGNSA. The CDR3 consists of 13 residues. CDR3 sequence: CASSLGGRYEQYF. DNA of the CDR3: TGTGCCAGCAGCTTAGGCGGGCGCTACGAGCAGTACTTC.

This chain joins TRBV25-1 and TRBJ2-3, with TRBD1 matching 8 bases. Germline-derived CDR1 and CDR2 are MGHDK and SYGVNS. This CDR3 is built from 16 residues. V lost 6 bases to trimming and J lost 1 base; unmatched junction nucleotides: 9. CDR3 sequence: CASSRGRVGGTDTQYF. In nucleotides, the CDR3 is TGTGCCAGCAGCAGGGGGCGCGTCGGGGGCACAGATACGCAGTATTTT.

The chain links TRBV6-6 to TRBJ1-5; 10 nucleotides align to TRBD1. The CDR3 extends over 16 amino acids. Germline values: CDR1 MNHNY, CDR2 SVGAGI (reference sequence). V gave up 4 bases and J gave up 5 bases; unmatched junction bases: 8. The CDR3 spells CASSSSPGQGYQPQHF. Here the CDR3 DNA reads TGTGCCAGCAGTTCCTCTCCGGGACAGGGGTATCAGCCCCAGCATTTT.

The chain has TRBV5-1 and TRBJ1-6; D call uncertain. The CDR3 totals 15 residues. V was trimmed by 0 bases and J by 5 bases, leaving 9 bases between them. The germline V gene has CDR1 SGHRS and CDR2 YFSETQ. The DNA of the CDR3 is TGCGCCAGCAGCTTGGCAGGCCTAAATAATTCACCCCTCCACTTT. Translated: CASSLAGLNNSPLHF.

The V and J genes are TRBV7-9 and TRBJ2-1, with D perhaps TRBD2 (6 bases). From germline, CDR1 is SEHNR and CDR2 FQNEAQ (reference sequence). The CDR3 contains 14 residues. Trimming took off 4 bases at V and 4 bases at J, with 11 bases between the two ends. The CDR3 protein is CASSSRDFYNEQFF. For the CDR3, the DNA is TGTGCCAGCAGCTCGCGGGACTTTTACAATGAGCAGTTCTTC.

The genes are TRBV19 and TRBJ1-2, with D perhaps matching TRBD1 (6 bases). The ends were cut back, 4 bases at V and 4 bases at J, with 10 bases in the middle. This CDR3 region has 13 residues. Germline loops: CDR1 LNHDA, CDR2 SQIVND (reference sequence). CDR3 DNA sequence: TGTGCCAGTAGTAGGGACATACGCTATGGCTACACCTTC. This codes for CASSRDIRYGYTF.

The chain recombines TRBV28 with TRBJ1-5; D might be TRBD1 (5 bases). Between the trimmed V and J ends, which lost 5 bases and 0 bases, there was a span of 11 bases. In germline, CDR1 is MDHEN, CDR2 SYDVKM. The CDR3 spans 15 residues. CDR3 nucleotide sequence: TGTGCCAGCAGTACAGGCCCATATAGCAATCAGCCCCAGCATTTT. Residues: CASSTGPYSNQPQHF.

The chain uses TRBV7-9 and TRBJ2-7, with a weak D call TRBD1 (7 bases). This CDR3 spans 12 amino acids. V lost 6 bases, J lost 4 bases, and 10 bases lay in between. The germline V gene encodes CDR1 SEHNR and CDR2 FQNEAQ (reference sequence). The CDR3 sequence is CASRAGQYEQYF. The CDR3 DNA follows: TGTGCCAGCAGGGCGGGACAGTACGAGCAGTACTTC.

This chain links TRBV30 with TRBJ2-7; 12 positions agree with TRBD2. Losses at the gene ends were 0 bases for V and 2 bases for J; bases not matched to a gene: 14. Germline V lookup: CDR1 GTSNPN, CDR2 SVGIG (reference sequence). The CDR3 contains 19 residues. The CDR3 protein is CAWSVPGLAGGPRAYEQYF. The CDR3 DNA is TGTGCCTGGAGTGTACCCGGTCTAGCGGGAGGGCCAAGGGCCTACGAGCAGTACTTC.

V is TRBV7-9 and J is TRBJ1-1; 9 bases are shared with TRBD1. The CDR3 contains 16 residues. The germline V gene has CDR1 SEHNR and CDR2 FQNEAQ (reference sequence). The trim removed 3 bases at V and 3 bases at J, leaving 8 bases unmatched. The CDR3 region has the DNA TGTGCCAGCAGCTTGGGGACAGGGTCGTCGGACACTGAAGCTTTCTTT. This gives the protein CASSLGTGSSDTEAFF.

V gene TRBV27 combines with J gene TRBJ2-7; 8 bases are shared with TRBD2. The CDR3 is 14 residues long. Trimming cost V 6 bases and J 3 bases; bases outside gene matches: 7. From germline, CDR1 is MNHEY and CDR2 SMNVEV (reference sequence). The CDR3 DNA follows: TGTGCCAGCAGCCCGGGACTAGGGGACTACGAGCAGTACTTC. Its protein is CASSPGLGDYEQYF.

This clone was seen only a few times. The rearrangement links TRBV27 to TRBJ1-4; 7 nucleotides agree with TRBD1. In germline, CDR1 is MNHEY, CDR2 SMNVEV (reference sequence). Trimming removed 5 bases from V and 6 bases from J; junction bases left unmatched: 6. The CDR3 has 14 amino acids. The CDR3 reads CASSRYRGDEKLFF. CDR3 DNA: TGTGCCAGCAGTCGCTACAGGGGAGATGAAAAACTGTTTTTT.